A single TCR beta chain is shown here with its context. Clones were read by immunoSEQ multiplex PCR, and TCRdb kept only the in-frame ones, dropping some. This sample carries about 61,000 clones, more than 65% of them seen once, and the ten largest clones take roughly 0.47%. Trimming at V came to 5 bases and at J to 0 bases, leaving 12 bases not matched to a gene. This CDR3 is built from 18 residues. Germline V CDR1 and CDR2: MDHEN, SYDVKM. The sample belongs to a study of OX40 agonist ivuxolimab in advanced cancers. Study summary: Three dose-escalation patients had partial responses: one with hepatocellular carcinoma and two with cutaneous melanoma.

The receptor was derived from an adult with an advanced solid tumor such as melanoma, head and neck, liver or kidney cancer. The sample consisted of CD4+ or CD8+ T cells sorted from blood, taken in a trial of the OX40 agonist ivuxolimab. The chain has TRBV28 and TRBJ2-7, with 11 bases that match TRBD2. The CDR3 DNA follows: TGTGCCAGCAGTCCTGATTTAGCGGGAGGGCCGGGCTCCTACGAGCAGTACTTC. Translating gives CASSPDLAGGPGSYEQYF.